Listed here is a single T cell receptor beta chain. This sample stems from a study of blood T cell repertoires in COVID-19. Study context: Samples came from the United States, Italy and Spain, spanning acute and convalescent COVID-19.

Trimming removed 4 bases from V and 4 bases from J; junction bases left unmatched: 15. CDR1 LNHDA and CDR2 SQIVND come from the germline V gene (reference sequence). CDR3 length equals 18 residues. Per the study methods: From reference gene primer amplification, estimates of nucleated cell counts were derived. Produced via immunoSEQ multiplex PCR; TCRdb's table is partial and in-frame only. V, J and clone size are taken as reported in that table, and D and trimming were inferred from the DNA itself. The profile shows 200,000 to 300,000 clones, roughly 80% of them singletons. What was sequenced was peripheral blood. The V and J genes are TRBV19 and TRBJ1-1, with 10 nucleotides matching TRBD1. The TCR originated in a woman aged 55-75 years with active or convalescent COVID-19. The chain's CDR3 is CASSTRDRGYGRPTEAFF. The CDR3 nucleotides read TGTGCCAGTAGTACCCGGGACAGGGGCTACGGGAGACCCACTGAAGCTTTCTTT.